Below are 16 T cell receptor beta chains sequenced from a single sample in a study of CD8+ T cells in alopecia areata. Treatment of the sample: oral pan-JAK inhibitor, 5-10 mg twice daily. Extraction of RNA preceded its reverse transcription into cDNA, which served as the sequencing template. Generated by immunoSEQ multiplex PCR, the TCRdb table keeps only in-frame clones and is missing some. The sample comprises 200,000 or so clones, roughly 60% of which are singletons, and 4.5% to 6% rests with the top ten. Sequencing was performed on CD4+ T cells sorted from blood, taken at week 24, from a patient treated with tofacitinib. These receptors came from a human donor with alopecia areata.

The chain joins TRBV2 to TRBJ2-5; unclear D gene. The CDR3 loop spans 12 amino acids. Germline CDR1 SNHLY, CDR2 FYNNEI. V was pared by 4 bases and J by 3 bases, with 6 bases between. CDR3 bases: TGTGCCAGCAGTGTATCGGAAGAGACCCAGTACTTC. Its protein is CASSVSEETQYF.

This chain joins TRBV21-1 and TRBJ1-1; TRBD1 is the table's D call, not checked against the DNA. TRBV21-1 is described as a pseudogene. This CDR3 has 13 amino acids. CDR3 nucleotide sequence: TGTGCCAGCAGAATCAAAGGCAGGACTGAAGCTTTCTTT. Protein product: CASRIKGRTEAFF.

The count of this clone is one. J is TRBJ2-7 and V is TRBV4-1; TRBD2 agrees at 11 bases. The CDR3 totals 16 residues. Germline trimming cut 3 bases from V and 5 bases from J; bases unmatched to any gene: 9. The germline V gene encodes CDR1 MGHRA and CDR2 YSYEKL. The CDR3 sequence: CASSQELAGGPDEQYF. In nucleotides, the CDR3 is TGCGCCAGCAGCCAGGAATTAGCGGGAGGGCCCGACGAGCAGTACTTC.

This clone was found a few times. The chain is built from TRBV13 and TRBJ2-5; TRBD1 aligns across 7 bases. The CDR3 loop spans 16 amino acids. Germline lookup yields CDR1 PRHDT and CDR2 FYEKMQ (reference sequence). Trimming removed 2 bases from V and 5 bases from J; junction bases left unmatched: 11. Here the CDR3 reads CASSLSSQGEGETQYF. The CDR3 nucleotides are TGTGCCAGCAGCTTAAGTTCCCAGGGGGAAGGTGAGACCCAGTACTTC.

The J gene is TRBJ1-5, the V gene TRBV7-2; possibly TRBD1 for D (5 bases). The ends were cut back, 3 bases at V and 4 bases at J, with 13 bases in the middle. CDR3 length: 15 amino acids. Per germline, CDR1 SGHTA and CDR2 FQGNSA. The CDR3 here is CASSLKGGVNQPQHF. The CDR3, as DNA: TGTGCCAGCAGCTTGAAGGGAGGGGTAAATCAGCCCCAGCATTTT. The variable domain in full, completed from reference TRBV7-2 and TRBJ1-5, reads GAGVSQSPSNKVTEKGKDVELRCDPISGHTALYWYRQSLGQGLEFLIYFQGNSAPDKSGLPSDRFSAERTGGSVSTLTIQRTQQEDSAVYLCASSLKGGVNQPQHFGDGTRLSIL.

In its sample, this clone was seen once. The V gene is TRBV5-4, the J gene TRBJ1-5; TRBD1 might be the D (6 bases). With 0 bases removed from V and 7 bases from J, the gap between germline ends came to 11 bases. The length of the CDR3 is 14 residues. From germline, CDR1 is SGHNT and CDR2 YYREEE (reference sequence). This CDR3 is CASSLAPGEQPQHF. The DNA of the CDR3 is TGTGCCAGCAGCTTGGCCCCAGGGGAACAGCCCCAGCATTTT.

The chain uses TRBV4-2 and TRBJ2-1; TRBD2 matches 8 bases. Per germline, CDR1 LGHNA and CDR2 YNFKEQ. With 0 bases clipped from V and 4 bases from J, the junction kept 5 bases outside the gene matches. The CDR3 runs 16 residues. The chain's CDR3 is CASSQDGGGLYNEQFF. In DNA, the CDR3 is TGTGCCAGCAGCCAAGACGGCGGGGGGCTGTACAATGAGCAGTTCTTC.

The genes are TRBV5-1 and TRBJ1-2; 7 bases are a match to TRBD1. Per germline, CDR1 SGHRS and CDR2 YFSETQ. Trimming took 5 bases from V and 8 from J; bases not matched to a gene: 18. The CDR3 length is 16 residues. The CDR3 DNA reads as TGCGCCAGCAGAGCCTCAACCCGGGGGACAGTTGAGGGCTACACCTTC. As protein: CASRASTRGTVEGYTF.

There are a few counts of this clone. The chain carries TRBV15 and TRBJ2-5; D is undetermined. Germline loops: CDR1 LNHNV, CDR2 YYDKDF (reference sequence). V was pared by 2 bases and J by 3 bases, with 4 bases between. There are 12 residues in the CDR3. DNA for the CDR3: TGTGCCACCAGCAGACCCGAAGAGACCCAGTACTTC. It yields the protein CATSRPEETQYF.

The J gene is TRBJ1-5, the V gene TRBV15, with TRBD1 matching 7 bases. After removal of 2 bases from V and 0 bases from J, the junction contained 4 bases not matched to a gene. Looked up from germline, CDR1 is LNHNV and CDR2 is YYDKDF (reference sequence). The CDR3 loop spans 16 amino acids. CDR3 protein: CATSRHRGYSNQPQHF. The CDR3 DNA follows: TGTGCCACCAGCAGACACAGGGGATATAGCAATCAGCCCCAGCATTTT.

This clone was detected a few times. The CDR3 reads CASSQRQQETQYF. In nucleotides, the CDR3 is TGCGCCAGCAGCCAGAGACAGCAAGAGACCCAGTACTTC. V gene TRBV4-3 combines with J gene TRBJ2-5; weak D call: TRBD1 (5 bases). CDR1 is LGHNA and CDR2 is YSLEER in the germline V gene. V lost 3 bases and J 2 bases, leaving 7 bases between the germline ends. There are 13 residues in the CDR3.

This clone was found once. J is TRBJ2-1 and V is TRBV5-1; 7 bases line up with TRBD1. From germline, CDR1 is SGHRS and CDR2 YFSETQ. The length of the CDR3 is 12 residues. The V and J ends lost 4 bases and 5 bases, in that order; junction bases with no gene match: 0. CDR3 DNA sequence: TGCGCCAGCAGCGACAGGGACAATGAGCAGTTCTTC. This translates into CASSDRDNEQFF.

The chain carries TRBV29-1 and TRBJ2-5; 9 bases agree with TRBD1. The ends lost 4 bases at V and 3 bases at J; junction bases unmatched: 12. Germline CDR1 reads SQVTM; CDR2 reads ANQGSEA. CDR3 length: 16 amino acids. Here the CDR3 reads CSVAKTGTGSKETQYF. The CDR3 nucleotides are TGCAGCGTTGCTAAGACCGGGACAGGGTCGAAAGAGACCCAGTACTTC.

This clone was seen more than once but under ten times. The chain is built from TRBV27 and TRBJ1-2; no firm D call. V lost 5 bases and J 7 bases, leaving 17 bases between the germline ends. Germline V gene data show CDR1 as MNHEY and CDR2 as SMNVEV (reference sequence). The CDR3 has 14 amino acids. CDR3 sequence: CASSPSGPTPGYTF. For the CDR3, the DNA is TGTGCCAGCAGTCCGTCCGGGCCCACACCTGGCTACACCTTC.

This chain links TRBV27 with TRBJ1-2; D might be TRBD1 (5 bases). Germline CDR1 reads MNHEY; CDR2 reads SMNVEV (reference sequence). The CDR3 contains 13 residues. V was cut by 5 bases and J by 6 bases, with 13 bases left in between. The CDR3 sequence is CASSPGAIDGYTF. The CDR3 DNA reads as TGTGCCAGCAGTCCCGGGGCAATCGATGGCTACACCTTC.

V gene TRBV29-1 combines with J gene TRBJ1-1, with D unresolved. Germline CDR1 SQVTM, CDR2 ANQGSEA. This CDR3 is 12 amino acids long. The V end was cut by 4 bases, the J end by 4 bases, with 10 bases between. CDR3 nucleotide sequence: TGCAGCGTTGTCTGGGGAGGCACTGAAGCTTTCTTT. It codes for CSVVWGGTEAFF.